This entry lists 18 T cell receptor beta chains sequenced from one sample in a study of T cell responses to AZD1222 COVID-19 vaccine. Method: immunoSEQ multiplex PCR; TCRdb's copy keeps in-frame clones and lacks some. The top ten clones hold under 1.2% of a sample with some 130,000 clones, approximately 91% of them seen once. The starting material was peripheral blood, obtained 28 days after the second AZD1222 dose. These TCRs come from an adult who received the AZD1222 COVID-19 vaccine.

The chain links TRBV2 to TRBJ2-1; 12 bases align to TRBD2. The CDR3 is 17 amino acids. Germline V lookup: CDR1 SNHLY, CDR2 FYNNEI. The junction had 13 bases not matched to a gene; V was cut back by 4 bases and J by 9 bases. CDR3 residues: CASSGGLLAGGTGEQFF. DNA of the CDR3: TGTGCCAGCAGTGGAGGCTTACTAGCGGGAGGTACGGGTGAGCAGTTCTTC.

This rearrangement joins TRBV2 to TRBJ1-2; D unclear. Germline V lookup: CDR1 SNHLY, CDR2 FYNNEI. Trimming left V 4 bases short and J 5 bases short, with 8 bases between. This CDR3 has 12 residues. CDR3: CASSASGYGYTF. The CDR3 coding sequence is TGTGCCAGCAGTGCTTCGGGGTATGGCTACACCTTC.

The V and J genes are TRBV28 and TRBJ2-1; D unresolved. The CDR3 spans 12 residues. V lost 5 bases and J lost 9, with 11 bases in between. Germline assignment: CDR1 MDHEN and CDR2 SYDVKM. This chain's CDR3 is CASSPQVGEQFF. The CDR3 DNA is TGTGCCAGCAGTCCCCAGGTGGGTGAGCAGTTCTTC.

V usage is TRBV5-1 and J usage is TRBJ2-1; 11 bases align to TRBD1. The J segment lost 6 bases and the V segment lost 3 bases, leaving 2 bases of the junction unmatched. Germline V lookup: CDR1 SGHRS, CDR2 YFSETQ. The CDR3 has 14 residues. The CDR3 DNA sequence: TGCGCCAGCAGCTCGGGACAGGGGGGCAATGAGCAGTTCTTC. The encoded protein is CASSSGQGGNEQFF.

The V call is TRBV9, the J call TRBJ2-1, with 9 bases lining up with TRBD2. The CDR3 consists of 16 residues. Germline CDR1 reads SGDLS; CDR2 reads YYNGEE. With V trimmed by 0 bases and J by 6 bases, 7 bases remained unmatched. The CDR3 loop is CASSVGPDSGSNEQFF. CDR3 nucleotide sequence: TGTGCCAGCAGCGTAGGCCCTGATAGCGGGAGCAATGAGCAGTTCTTC.

The chain carries TRBV28 and TRBJ2-3, with D unresolved. The germline V gene encodes CDR1 MDHEN and CDR2 SYDVKM. Trimming pared 7 bases from V and 3 bases from J, leaving 11 bases between. The CDR3 is 13 residues long. In DNA, the CDR3 is TGTGCCAGCACACACGAAGGGACAGATACGCAGTATTTT. Protein: CASTHEGTDTQYF.

Only one count was recorded for this clone. CDR3: CASRGPGTSKTDTQYF. The CDR3 DNA reads as TGTGCCAGCAGGGGACCTGGGACTAGCAAAACAGATACGCAGTATTTT. This sequence joins TRBV27 and TRBJ2-3; TRBD2 aligns across 9 bases. This CDR3 has 16 amino acids. The germline gives CDR1 MNHEY, CDR2 SMNVEV (reference sequence). The trim removed 6 bases at V and 3 bases at J, leaving 10 bases unmatched.

The V gene is TRBV18, the J gene TRBJ1-1; 7 bases are shared with TRBD1. There are 15 residues in the CDR3. The J segment lost 7 bases and the V segment lost 6 bases, leaving 14 bases of the junction unmatched. The germline V gene encodes CDR1 KGHSH and CDR2 LQKENI. The CDR3 protein is CASSVDGGGEGEAFF. The CDR3 nucleotides read TGTGCCAGCTCTGTGGATGGAGGGGGCGAGGGTGAAGCTTTCTTT.

This chain uses TRBV18 with TRBJ2-2; 9 bases match TRBD1. The J segment lost 4 bases and the V segment lost 3 bases, leaving 3 bases of the junction unmatched. Germline V gene data show CDR1 as KGHSH and CDR2 as LQKENI. The CDR3 spans 15 residues. DNA for the CDR3: TGTGCCAGCTCACCCCGGACAGGGGCCACCGGGGAGCTGTTTTTT. Protein product: CASSPRTGATGELFF.

V is TRBV9 and J is TRBJ1-4; TRBD1 is a possible D gene (5 bases). This CDR3 has 15 amino acids. V was pared by 2 bases and J by 4 bases, with 12 bases between. The germline CDR1 and CDR2 sequences are SGDLS and YYNGEE. The CDR3 loop is CASSVSGSGNEKLFF. The CDR3 region has the DNA TGTGCCAGCAGCGTCTCAGGGAGCGGTAATGAAAAACTGTTTTTT.

The rearrangement uses TRBV11-3 and TRBJ2-1, with TRBD2 identical over 13 bases. J gave up 8 bases and V 1 base, and 5 bases lay outside the gene matches. The V gene's germline CDR1 is SGHNT and CDR2 YENEEA. CDR3 length equals 16 residues. In DNA form, the CDR3 reads TGTGCCAGCAGCTTAGGACTAGCGGGAGGTTTCGATGAGCAGTTCTTC. Its protein is CASSLGLAGGFDEQFF.

The rearrangement joins TRBV5-5 to TRBJ1-4; no clear D gene. There are 15 residues in the CDR3. The germline V and J ends were trimmed by 0 bases and 0 bases, with 6 bases remaining between them. Germline-derived CDR1 and CDR2 are SGHKS and YYEKEE (reference sequence). This CDR3 is CASSLGITTNEKLFF. The CDR3 DNA sequence: TGTGCCAGCAGCTTGGGGATTACAACTAATGAAAAACTGTTTTTT. Combining the CDR3 with reference TRBV5-5 and TRBJ1-4 gives the whole variable domain DAGVTQSPTHLIKTRGQQVTLRCSPISGHKSVSWYQQVLGQGPQFIFQYYEKEERGRGNFPDRFSARQFPNYSSELNVNALLLGDSALYLCASSLGITTNEKLFFGSGTQLSVL.

The sample holds one count of this clone. V usage is TRBV10-3 and J usage is TRBJ1-5; D ambiguous. This CDR3 is built from 14 residues. Between the trimmed V and J ends, which lost 3 bases and 6 bases, there was a span of 12 bases. Germline CDR1 and CDR2: ENHRY and SYGVKD. For the CDR3, the DNA is TGTGCCATCAGTGATCTGGTTGATGCTCAGCCCCAGCATTTT. Protein: CAISDLVDAQPQHF.

The chain combines TRBV6-1 with TRBJ1-2; D uncertain. The V end was cut by 1 base, the J end by 4 bases, with 19 bases between. This CDR3 has 17 residues. Germline CDR1 and CDR2: MNHNS and SASEGT. CDR3 in DNA: TGTGCCAGCAGTGAAGGCCCAACTCAAGTGCGAATCTATGGCTACACCTTC. Translation gives CASSEGPTQVRIYGYTF.

This chain connects TRBV29-1 to TRBJ1-4; D ambiguous. The CDR3 consists of 15 residues. Between the trimmed V and J ends, which lost 6 bases and 4 bases, there was a span of 18 bases. The germline CDR1 and CDR2 sequences are SQVTM and ANQGSEA. CDR3 in DNA: TGCAGCGTCCGTACATACCGAGCCCATAATGAAAAACTGTTTTTT. This gives the protein CSVRTYRAHNEKLFF.

This clone was seen once. V is TRBV29-1 and J is TRBJ1-4, with a tentative D call TRBD1 (5 bases). Trimming stripped 6 bases from V and 5 bases from J, with 16 bases between. This CDR3 comprises 14 residues. Germline V gene lookup returns CDR1 SQVTM and CDR2 ANQGSEA. The CDR3 nucleotides read TGCAGCGTGGGCCTAGGGACGGGGAATGAAAAACTGTTTTTT. This sequence encodes CSVGLGTGNEKLFF. Using reference TRBV29-1 and TRBJ1-4 for the parts outside the CDR3, the full variable domain is SAVISQKPSRDICQRGTSLTIQCQVDSQVTMMFWYRQQPGQSLTLIATANQGSEATYESGFVIDKFPISRPNLTFSTLTVSNMSPEDSSIYLCSVGLGTGNEKLFFGSGTQLSVL.

V gene TRBV3-1 (or the pseudogene TRBV3-2) combines with J gene TRBJ1-2, with 7 bases identical to TRBD1. The J segment lost 4 bases and the V segment lost 4 bases, leaving 6 bases of the junction unmatched. The germline V gene encodes CDR1 LGHDT and CDR2 YNNKEL (reference sequence). There are 14 residues in the CDR3. The CDR3 DNA reads TGTGCCAGCAGCCTCAGGGGGTACCCCTATGGCTACACCTTC. It yields the protein CASSLRGYPYGYTF.

The chain recombines TRBV2 with TRBJ2-2, with D maybe TRBD1 (5 bases). V was clipped by 6 bases and J by 4 bases, with 21 bases between them. CDR1 is SNHLY, CDR2 FYNNEI, per germline. The CDR3 totals 17 residues. This CDR3 reads CASRSPPGQSRTGELFF. CDR3 DNA: TGTGCCAGCAGGTCCCCTCCAGGACAAAGCCGCACCGGGGAGCTGTTTTTT.